The entry that follows covers one T cell receptor beta chain sequence. Its specific antigen is unknown. The record has no base qualities; no much larger clone is one base away. CDR1 is given as DFQATT and CDR2 as SNEGSKA, both from the germline V gene (reference sequence). The germline ends are 14 bases apart after V is trimmed by 3 bases and J by 0 bases. CDR3 length: 15 amino acids, cysteine to phenylalanine. The entry retains the CDR3 DNA only, 45 bases that are in frame from base 1. TCRbeta CDR3 regions were amplified from genomic DNA using the immunoSEQ Assay, a bias-controlled multiplex PCR. The study's processing was this. Nucleated cell counts per sample were estimated from amplification of reference gene primers within the assay. Sequence reads were collapsed and filtered to measure the absolute abundance of every unique TCRbeta CDR3 rearrangement. Productive Simpson clonality was computed per sample as the square root of Simpson's diversity index over productive rearrangements. TCRdb stores this immuneACCESS table with in-frame sequences only. Part of the clones is absent; in the studies checked, under half of the shortfall reflects unresolved V genes, and no reason is known for the rest. The V and J calls and the clone size are those of that table, but D and trimming were determined from the DNA. The sample contains some 78,000 clones, around 86% of them found a single time. The ten top clones hold roughly 30% of the sample.

Collaborating institutions collected whole blood in K2EDTA tubes following their own protocols. Collaborator samples were shipped for TCRbeta analysis as frozen whole blood, isolated PBMCs, or DNA extracted from either sample type. This sample was included in a study of blood T cell repertoires in COVID-19 (dated by TCRdb to the early 2020s). Regarding the complete study: Collaborator samples came from the United States, Italy and Spain and covered acute and convalescent phases of COVID-19. The prospective study material was composed of cDNA or gDNA derived from T cells, B-cell-depleted T cells, or PBMCs. Subjects who had been exposed to COVID-19, were actively infected with it, or had recovered from it provided the deeply sampled blood TCRbeta repertoires that made up the dataset. The repertoires were released in a freely available public database meant as a resource for research on the immune response to SARS-CoV-2. Samples were obtained from the ongoing ImmuneRACE study (first 160 participants) and from some 1,300 subjects provided by 6 global collaborators. Sample metadata almost always included a de-identified subject ID, COVID-19 status, age in years and sex. Where HLA class I and class II types were available, the types were taken from metadata supplied by the sample provider, not from assay-based typing. The research as a whole found: How much clinical and demographic metadata was included differed by source and by participant, and the metadata was provided uncurated.

The sample taken for sequencing was peripheral blood. This TCR was sampled from a man aged 50 or older with active or convalescent COVID-19. The sequence is built from TRBV20-1 and TRBJ1-1, and TRBD1 may be the D gene, going by 5 matching bases. CDR3 protein: CSASRGDGLNTEAFF. In nucleotides, the sequence is TGCAGTGCTAGTAGGGGTGATGGGTTGAACACTGAAGCTTTCTTT.